Listed below are T cell receptor beta chains from one sample, sequenced in a study of cytomegalovirus exposure and HLA in healthy donors. TCRdb's copy holds only in-frame clones and misses some; the assay was immunoSEQ multiplex PCR. The sample has 150,000 to 200,000 clones; more than 65% are singletons. The sample comprised PBMCs. Every receptor here comes from a man in his fifties in good health and CMV-seropositive. The CDR3 runs from the conserved cysteine through the conserved F or W. Fields, in order: CDR3 protein, CDR3 DNA, D gene, J gene, V gene, clone size. D genes are given only for firm matches. Clone size is not always given. Where it is, it says once, few, many or a class for expanded clones.

cdr3_aa: CASSLEGAAATEQYF; cdr3_nt: TGTGCCAGCTCTCTCGAGGGGGCTGCGGCGACCGAGCAGTACTTC; d_call: TRBD1; j_call: TRBJ2-7; v_call: TRBV18; clone_size: .
cdr3_aa: CASSRGGNSPLHF; cdr3_nt: TGCGCCAGCAGCCGTGGGGGGAATTCACCCCTCCACTTT; d_call: .; j_call: TRBJ1-6; v_call: TRBV5-1; clone_size: .
cdr3_aa: CASSPTGTGYQYF; cdr3_nt: TGTGCCAGCAGTCCTACCGGGACAGGGTATCAGTACTTC; d_call: TRBD1; j_call: TRBJ2-7; v_call: TRBV7-7; clone_size: .
cdr3_aa: CASSSRQGWGYTF; cdr3_nt: TGTGCCAGCAGCTCTAGACAGGGGTGGGGCTACACCTTC; d_call: TRBD1; j_call: TRBJ1-2; v_call: TRBV7-2; clone_size: .
cdr3_aa: CASGFVDRPNQPQHF; cdr3_nt: TGTGCCAGCGGGTTTGTGGACAGACCTAATCAGCCCCAGCATTTT; d_call: .; j_call: TRBJ1-5; v_call: TRBV6-1; clone_size: once
cdr3_aa: CASSEKWGGNTEAFF; cdr3_nt: TGTGCCAGCAGTGAGAAGTGGGGAGGGAACACTGAAGCTTTCTTT; d_call: .; j_call: TRBJ1-1; v_call: TRBV6-1; clone_size: once
cdr3_aa: CASSPGTGVLGNTIYF; cdr3_nt: TGCGCCAGCAGCCCTGGGACGGGAGTTTTAGGAAACACCATATATTTT; d_call: .; j_call: TRBJ1-3; v_call: TRBV5-1; clone_size: .
cdr3_aa: CASSLTGGSGANVLTF; cdr3_nt: TGTGCCAGCAGCTTAACAGGGGGCTCCGGGGCCAACGTCCTGACTTTC; d_call: TRBD1; j_call: TRBJ2-6; v_call: TRBV7-3; clone_size: .
cdr3_aa: CASSLEPASSYNEQFF; cdr3_nt: TGTGCCAGCAGCTTAGAGCCTGCTAGCTCCTACAATGAGCAGTTCTTC; d_call: .; j_call: TRBJ2-1; v_call: TRBV7-3; clone_size: .
cdr3_aa: CASSLVAGGDKETQYF; cdr3_nt: TGTGCCAGCAGCTTAGTTGCGGGGGGGGACAAAGAGACCCAGTACTTC; d_call: TRBD2; j_call: TRBJ2-5; v_call: TRBV7-8; clone_size: .
cdr3_aa: CATQGRMGQSITGELFF; cdr3_nt: TGTGCCACCCAAGGCCGCATGGGACAGTCGATCACCGGGGAGCTGTTTTTT; d_call: TRBD1; j_call: TRBJ2-2; v_call: TRBV2; clone_size: .
cdr3_aa: CSVARGRTDTQYF; cdr3_nt: TGCAGCGTTGCCAGGGGGCGTACAGATACGCAGTATTTT; d_call: TRBD1; j_call: TRBJ2-3; v_call: TRBV29-1; clone_size: .
cdr3_aa: CASSRGTSGSDDTQYF; cdr3_nt: TGTGCCAGCAGCCGCGGGACTAGCGGGAGTGATGATACGCAGTATTTT; d_call: TRBD2; j_call: TRBJ2-3; v_call: TRBV9; clone_size: .
cdr3_aa: CASSIAYSGGADNEQFF; cdr3_nt: TGTGCCAGTAGTATAGCCTATAGCGGGGGGGCGGACAATGAGCAGTTCTTC; d_call: TRBD2; j_call: TRBJ2-1; v_call: TRBV19; clone_size: .
cdr3_aa: CASSLSGRGTEAFF; cdr3_nt: TGTGCCAGCAGTTTATCAGGGCGGGGGACTGAAGCTTTCTTT; d_call: .; j_call: TRBJ1-1; v_call: TRBV27; clone_size: once
cdr3_aa: CATGGTAGVTEAFF; cdr3_nt: TGTGCCACCGGGGGGACTGCCGGCGTCACTGAAGCTTTCTTT; d_call: .; j_call: TRBJ1-1; v_call: TRBV15; clone_size: .
cdr3_aa: CASSLRGRGAGYNEQFF; cdr3_nt: TGTGCCAGCAGCTTGCGTGGACGGGGGGCAGGCTACAATGAGCAGTTCTTC; d_call: .; j_call: TRBJ2-1; v_call: TRBV5-6; clone_size: .
cdr3_aa: CASSLYSGGLYNEQFF; cdr3_nt: TGTGCCAGCAGTCTCTATAGCGGGGGCCTCTACAATGAGCAGTTCTTC; d_call: TRBD2; j_call: TRBJ2-1; v_call: TRBV27; clone_size: .
cdr3_aa: CASSGTGGSYEQYF; cdr3_nt: TGTGCCAGCTCCGGGACAGGGGGCTCCTACGAGCAGTACTTC; d_call: TRBD1; j_call: TRBJ2-7; v_call: TRBV2; clone_size: .
cdr3_aa: CASSYPGQVNYGYTF; cdr3_nt: TGCGCCAGCAGCTACCCGGGACAGGTTAACTATGGCTACACCTTC; d_call: TRBD1; j_call: TRBJ1-2; v_call: TRBV5-1; clone_size: few
cdr3_aa: CASSDGDGGISDTQYF; cdr3_nt: TGTGCCAGCAGTGATGGAGACGGCGGGATTTCGGATACGCAGTATTTT; d_call: .; j_call: TRBJ2-3; v_call: TRBV2; clone_size: .
cdr3_aa: CASSLLRHLNTEAFF; cdr3_nt: TGTGCCAGCAGTCTGCTTCGACACTTGAACACTGAAGCTTTCTTT; d_call: .; j_call: TRBJ1-1; v_call: TRBV28; clone_size: .
cdr3_aa: CASSFLQGTDFYGYTF; cdr3_nt: TGTGCCAGCAGTTTCCTCCAAGGGACAGACTTCTATGGCTACACCTTC; d_call: TRBD1; j_call: TRBJ1-2; v_call: TRBV27; clone_size: .
cdr3_aa: CASSLIAGQGSYGYTF; cdr3_nt: TGTGCCAGCAGCTTGATTGCCGGACAGGGGAGCTATGGCTACACCTTC; d_call: TRBD1; j_call: TRBJ1-2; v_call: TRBV5-6; clone_size: .
cdr3_aa: CASSLTQGSNYGYTF; cdr3_nt: TGTGCCAGCAGCTTAACTCAGGGGTCTAACTATGGCTACACCTTC; d_call: .; j_call: TRBJ1-2; v_call: TRBV7-8; clone_size: few
cdr3_aa: CSASDRNYGYTF; cdr3_nt: TGCAGCGCCTCCGACAGGAACTATGGCTACACCTTC; d_call: .; j_call: TRBJ1-2; v_call: TRBV29-1; clone_size: .
cdr3_aa: CATGEGGGYTF; cdr3_nt: TGTGCCACCGGAGAGGGTGGCGGCTACACCTTC; d_call: .; j_call: TRBJ1-2; v_call: TRBV19; clone_size: .
cdr3_aa: CASSQYVLAKEQFF; cdr3_nt: TGTGCCAGCAGCCAATATGTACTAGCAAAGGAGCAGTTCTTC; d_call: .; j_call: TRBJ2-1; v_call: TRBV4-2; clone_size: .
cdr3_aa: CASRDTFDRAYTIYF; cdr3_nt: TGTGCCAGTAGGGACACCTTCGACAGGGCATACACCATATATTTT; d_call: TRBD1; j_call: TRBJ1-3; v_call: TRBV19; clone_size: .
cdr3_aa: CASSLGGQGAIGYTF; cdr3_nt: TGTGCCAGCAGCTTAGGGGGACAGGGGGCTATTGGCTACACCTTC; d_call: TRBD1; j_call: TRBJ1-2; v_call: TRBV7-2; clone_size: .
cdr3_aa: CASRNEQGPNTEAFF; cdr3_nt: TGTGCCAGCAGGAACGAACAGGGGCCGAACACTGAAGCTTTCTTT; d_call: TRBD1; j_call: TRBJ1-1; v_call: TRBV6-1; clone_size: once
cdr3_aa: CGARGGRTEAFF; cdr3_nt: TGTGGGGCCCGCGGGGGGAGGACTGAAGCTTTCTTT; d_call: .; j_call: TRBJ1-1; v_call: TRBV6-5; clone_size: .
cdr3_aa: CASSFDRGGTGELFF; cdr3_nt: TGCGCCAGCAGCTTCGACAGGGGCGGCACCGGGGAGCTGTTTTTT; d_call: TRBD1; j_call: TRBJ2-2; v_call: TRBV5-1; clone_size: once
cdr3_aa: CASSSGGTGYEQYF; cdr3_nt: TGTGCCAGCAGTTCAGGGGGTACGGGCTACGAGCAGTACTTC; d_call: TRBD1; j_call: TRBJ2-7; v_call: TRBV27; clone_size: .
cdr3_aa: CASSYQGIGRSPLHF; cdr3_nt: TGTGCCAGCAGTTACCAGGGAATTGGGCGTTCACCCCTCCACTTT; d_call: .; j_call: TRBJ1-6; v_call: TRBV6-5; clone_size: .
cdr3_aa: CASSLSGSSTDTQYF; cdr3_nt: TGCGCCAGCAGCCTAAGCGGGAGTTCCACAGATACGCAGTATTTT; d_call: TRBD2; j_call: TRBJ2-3; v_call: TRBV5-1; clone_size: .
cdr3_aa: CASSPPRGPNTEAFF; cdr3_nt: TGTGCCAGCAGTCCCCCGCGGGGGCCGAACACTGAAGCTTTCTTT; d_call: .; j_call: TRBJ1-1; v_call: TRBV6-5; clone_size: .
cdr3_aa: CASSEGAGIYGYTF; cdr3_nt: TGTGCCAGCAGTGAAGGTGCAGGGATTTATGGCTACACCTTC; d_call: .; j_call: TRBJ1-2; v_call: TRBV6-1; clone_size: .
cdr3_aa: CASSLSASGGASGTQYF; cdr3_nt: TGTGCCAGCAGTTTATCCGCTAGCGGGGGGGCGTCGGGGACCCAGTACTTC; d_call: TRBD2; j_call: TRBJ2-5; v_call: TRBV27; clone_size: .
cdr3_aa: CASRTGVYGYTF; cdr3_nt: TGTGCCAGTAGGACAGGGGTCTATGGCTACACCTTC; d_call: TRBD1; j_call: TRBJ1-2; v_call: TRBV19; clone_size: few
cdr3_aa: CASSPLNIYGYTF; cdr3_nt: TGTGCCAGCAGTCCCCTCAACATCTATGGCTACACCTTC; d_call: .; j_call: TRBJ1-2; v_call: TRBV6-5; clone_size: once
cdr3_aa: CASSSQGASDYGYTF; cdr3_nt: TGTGCCAGCAGCTCACAGGGGGCGTCGGACTATGGCTACACCTTC; d_call: TRBD1; j_call: TRBJ1-2; v_call: TRBV11-2; clone_size: .
cdr3_aa: CASSSSTGPEQYF; cdr3_nt: TGTGCCAGCAGCTCCTCGACAGGGCCCGAGCAGTACTTC; d_call: TRBD1; j_call: TRBJ2-7; v_call: TRBV7-9; clone_size: .
cdr3_aa: CASSFRQEAREAFF; cdr3_nt: TGTGCCAGCAGCTTCAGACAGGAGGCCCGTGAAGCTTTCTTT; d_call: .; j_call: TRBJ1-1; v_call: TRBV11-2; clone_size: .
cdr3_aa: CASSLAGGGGSISTQYF; cdr3_nt: TGCGCCAGCAGCTTGGCCGGGGGTGGTGGATCAATTTCGACCCAGTACTTC; d_call: .; j_call: TRBJ2-5; v_call: TRBV5-1; clone_size: .
cdr3_aa: CASSFSGPPYNEQFF; cdr3_nt: TGTGCCAGCAGTTTCAGCGGACCACCCTACAATGAGCAGTTCTTC; d_call: .; j_call: TRBJ2-1; v_call: TRBV6-5; clone_size: .
cdr3_aa: CASSEGSVLHF; cdr3_nt: TGTGCCAGCAGTGAAGGTAGTGTCTTGCATTTT; d_call: .; j_call: TRBJ2-3; v_call: TRBV2; clone_size: .
cdr3_aa: CASSLGTWNLGDTQYF; cdr3_nt: TGTGCCAGCAGTCTCGGGACTTGGAATTTGGGAGATACGCAGTATTTT; d_call: .; j_call: TRBJ2-3; v_call: TRBV27; clone_size: .
cdr3_aa: CASRGPDQPQHF; cdr3_nt: TGTGCCAGCAGGGGGCCCGACCAGCCCCAGCATTTT; d_call: .; j_call: TRBJ1-5; v_call: TRBV6-6; clone_size: .